The sequence of this T cell receptor (beta chain) was determined in a study of CD8 T cells in ankylosing spondylitis. Regarding the study as a whole: Within ankylosing spondylitis blood, a TCR beta motif made up of roughly eight highly homologous variants appeared to be characteristic.

In its sample, this clonotype was seen many times. No antigen is known for it. One entry per CDR3 protein, called by TCRdb with MiXCR from the 5' RACE reads. This sample yields 250,000 to 400,000 distinct CDR3 sequences, of which approximately 10% are seen a single time; roughly 9.2% belongs to the top ten. Trimming cost V 6 bases and J 6 bases, with 11 bases left between them. The CDR3 runs 12 residues. CDR1 and CDR2 (germline): MNHNS, SASEGT. This clonotype originated in a female donor with ankylosing spondylitis or in good health (not recorded which). Sequencing was done on a sample of blood, either unsorted or a sorted T cell fraction (not recorded which). The genes are TRBV6-1 and TRBJ1-2; D gene uncertain. CDR3 sequence (DNA): TGTGCCAGCAGCCAAAATTATGATGGCTACACCTTC. Encoded protein: CASSQNYDGYTF.